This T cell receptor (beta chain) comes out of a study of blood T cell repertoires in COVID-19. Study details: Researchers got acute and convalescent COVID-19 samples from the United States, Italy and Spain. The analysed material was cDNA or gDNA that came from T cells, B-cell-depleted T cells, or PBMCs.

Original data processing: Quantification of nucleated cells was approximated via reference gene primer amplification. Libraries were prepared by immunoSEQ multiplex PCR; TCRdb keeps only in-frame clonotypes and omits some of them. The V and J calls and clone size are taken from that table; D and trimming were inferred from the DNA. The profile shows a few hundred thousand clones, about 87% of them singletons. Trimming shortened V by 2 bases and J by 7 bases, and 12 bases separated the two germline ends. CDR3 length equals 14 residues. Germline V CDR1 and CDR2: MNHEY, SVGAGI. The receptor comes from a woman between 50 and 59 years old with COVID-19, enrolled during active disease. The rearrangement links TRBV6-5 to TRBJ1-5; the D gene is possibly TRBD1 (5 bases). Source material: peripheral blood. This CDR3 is CASSYDGGRQPQHF. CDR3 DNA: TGTGCCAGCAGTTACGATGGGGGGAGGCAGCCCCAGCATTTT.